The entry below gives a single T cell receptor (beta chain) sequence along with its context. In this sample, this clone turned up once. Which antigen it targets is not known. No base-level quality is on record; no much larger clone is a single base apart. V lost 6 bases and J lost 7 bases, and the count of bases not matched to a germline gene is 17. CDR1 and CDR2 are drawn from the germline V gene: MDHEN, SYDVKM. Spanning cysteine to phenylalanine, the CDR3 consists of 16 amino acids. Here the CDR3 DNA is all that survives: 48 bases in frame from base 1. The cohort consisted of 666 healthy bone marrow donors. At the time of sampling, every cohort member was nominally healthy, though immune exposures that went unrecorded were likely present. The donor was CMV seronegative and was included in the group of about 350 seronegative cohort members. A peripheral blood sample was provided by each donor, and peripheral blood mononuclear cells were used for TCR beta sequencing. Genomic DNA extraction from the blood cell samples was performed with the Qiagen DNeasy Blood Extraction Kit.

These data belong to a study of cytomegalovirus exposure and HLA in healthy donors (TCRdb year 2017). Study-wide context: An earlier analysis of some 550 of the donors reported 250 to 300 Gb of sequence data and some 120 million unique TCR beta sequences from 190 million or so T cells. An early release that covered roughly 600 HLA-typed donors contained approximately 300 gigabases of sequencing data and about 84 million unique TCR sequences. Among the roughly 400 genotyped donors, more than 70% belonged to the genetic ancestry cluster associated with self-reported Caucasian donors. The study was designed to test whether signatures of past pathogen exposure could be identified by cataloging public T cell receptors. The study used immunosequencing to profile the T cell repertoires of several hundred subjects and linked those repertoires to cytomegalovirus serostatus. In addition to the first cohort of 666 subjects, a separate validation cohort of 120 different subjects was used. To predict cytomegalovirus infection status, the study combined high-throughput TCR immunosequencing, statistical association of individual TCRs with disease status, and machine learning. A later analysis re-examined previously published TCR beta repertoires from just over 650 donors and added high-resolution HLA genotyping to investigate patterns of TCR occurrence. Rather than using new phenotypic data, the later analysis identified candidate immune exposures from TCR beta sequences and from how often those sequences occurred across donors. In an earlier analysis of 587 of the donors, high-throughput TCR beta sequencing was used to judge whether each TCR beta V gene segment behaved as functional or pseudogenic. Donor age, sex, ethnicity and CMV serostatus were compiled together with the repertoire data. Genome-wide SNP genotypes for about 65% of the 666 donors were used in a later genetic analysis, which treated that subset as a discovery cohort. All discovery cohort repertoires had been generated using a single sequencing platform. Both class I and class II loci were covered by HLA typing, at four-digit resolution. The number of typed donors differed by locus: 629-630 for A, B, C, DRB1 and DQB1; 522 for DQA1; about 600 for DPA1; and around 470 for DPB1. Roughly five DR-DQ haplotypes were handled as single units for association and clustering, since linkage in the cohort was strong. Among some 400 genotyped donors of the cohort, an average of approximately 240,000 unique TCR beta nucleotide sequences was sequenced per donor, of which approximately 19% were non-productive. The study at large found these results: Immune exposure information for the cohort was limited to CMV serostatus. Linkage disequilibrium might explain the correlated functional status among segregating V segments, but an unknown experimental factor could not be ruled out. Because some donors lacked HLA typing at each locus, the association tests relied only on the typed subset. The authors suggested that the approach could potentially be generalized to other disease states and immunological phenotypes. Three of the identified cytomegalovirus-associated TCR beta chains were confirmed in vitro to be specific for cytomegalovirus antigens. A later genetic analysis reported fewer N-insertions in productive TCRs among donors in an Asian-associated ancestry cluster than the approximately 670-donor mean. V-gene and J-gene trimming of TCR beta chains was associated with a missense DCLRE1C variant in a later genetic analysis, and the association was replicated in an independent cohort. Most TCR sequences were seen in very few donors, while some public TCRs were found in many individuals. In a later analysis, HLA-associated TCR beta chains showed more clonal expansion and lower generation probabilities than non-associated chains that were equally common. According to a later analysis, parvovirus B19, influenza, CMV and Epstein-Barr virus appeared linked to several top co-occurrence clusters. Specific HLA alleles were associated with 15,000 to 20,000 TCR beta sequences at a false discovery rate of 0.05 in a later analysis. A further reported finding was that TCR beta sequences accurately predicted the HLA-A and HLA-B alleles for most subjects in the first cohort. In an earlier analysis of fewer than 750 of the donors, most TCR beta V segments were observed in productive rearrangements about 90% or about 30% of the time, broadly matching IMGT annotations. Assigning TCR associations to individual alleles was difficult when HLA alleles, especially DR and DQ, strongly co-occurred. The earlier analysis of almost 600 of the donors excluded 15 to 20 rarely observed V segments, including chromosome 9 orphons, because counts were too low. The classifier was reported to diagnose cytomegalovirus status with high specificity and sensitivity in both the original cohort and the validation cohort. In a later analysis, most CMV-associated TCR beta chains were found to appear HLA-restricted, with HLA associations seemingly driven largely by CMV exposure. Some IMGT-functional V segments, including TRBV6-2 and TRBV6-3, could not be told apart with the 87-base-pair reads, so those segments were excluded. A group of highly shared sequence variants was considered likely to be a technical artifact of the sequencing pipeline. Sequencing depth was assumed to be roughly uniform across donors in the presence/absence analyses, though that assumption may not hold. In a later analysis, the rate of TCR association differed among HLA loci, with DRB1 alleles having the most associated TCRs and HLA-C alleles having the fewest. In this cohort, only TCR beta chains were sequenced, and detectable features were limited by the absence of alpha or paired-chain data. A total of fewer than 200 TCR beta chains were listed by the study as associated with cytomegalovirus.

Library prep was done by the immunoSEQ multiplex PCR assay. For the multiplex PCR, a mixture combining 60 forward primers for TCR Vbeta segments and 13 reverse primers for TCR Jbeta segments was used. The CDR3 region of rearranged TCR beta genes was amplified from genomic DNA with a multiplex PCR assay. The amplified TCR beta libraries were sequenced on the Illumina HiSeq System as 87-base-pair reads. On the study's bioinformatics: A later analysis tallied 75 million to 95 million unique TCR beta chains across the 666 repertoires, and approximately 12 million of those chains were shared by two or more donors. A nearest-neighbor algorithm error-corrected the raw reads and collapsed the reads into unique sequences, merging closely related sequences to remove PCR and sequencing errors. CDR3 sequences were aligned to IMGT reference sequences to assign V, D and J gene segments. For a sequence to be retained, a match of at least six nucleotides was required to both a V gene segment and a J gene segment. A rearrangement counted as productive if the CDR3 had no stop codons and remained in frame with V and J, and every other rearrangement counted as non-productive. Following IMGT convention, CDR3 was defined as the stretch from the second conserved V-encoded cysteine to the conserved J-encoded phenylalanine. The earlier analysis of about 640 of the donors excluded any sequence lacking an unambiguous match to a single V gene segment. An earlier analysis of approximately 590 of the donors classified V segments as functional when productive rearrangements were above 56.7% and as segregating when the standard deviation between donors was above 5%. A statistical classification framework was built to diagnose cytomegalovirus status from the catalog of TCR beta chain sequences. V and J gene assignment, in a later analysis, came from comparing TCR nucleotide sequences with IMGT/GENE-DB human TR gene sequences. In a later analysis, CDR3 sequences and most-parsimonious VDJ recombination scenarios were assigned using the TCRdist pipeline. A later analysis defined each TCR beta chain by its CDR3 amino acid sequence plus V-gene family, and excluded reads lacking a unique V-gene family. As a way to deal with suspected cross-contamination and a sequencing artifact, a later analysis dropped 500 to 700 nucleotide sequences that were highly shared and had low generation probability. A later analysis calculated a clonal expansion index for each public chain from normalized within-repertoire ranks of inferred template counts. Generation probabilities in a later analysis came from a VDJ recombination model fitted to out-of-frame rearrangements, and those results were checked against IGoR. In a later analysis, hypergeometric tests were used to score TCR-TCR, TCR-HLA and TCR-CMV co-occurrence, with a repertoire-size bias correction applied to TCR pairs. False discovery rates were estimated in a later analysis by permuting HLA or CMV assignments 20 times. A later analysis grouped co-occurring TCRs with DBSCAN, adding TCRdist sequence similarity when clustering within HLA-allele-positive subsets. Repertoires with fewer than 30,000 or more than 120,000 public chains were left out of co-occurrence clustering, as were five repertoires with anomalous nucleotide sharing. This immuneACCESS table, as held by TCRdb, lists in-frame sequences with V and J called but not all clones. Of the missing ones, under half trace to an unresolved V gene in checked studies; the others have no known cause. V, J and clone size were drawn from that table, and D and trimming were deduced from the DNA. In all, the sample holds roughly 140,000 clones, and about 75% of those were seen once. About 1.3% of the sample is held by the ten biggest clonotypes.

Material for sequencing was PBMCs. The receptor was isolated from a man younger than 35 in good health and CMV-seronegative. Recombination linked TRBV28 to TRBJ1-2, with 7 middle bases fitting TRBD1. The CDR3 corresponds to CASSSGGMSPSGGYTF. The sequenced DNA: TGTGCCAGCAGCTCAGGGGGTATGAGCCCCTCCGGTGGCTACACCTTC.